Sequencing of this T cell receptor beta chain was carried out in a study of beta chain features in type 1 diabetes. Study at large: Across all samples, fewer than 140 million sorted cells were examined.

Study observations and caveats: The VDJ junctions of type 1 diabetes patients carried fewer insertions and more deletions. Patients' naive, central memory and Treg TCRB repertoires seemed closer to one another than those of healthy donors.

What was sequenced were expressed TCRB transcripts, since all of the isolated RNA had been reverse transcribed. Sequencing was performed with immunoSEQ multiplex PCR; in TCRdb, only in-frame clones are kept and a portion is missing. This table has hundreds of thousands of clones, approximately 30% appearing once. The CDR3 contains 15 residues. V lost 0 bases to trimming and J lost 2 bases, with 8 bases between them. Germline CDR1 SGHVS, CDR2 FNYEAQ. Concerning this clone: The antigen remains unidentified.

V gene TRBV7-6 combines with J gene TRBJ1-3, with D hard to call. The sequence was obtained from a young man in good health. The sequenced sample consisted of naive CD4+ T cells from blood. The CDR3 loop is CASSLAPGTGNTIYF. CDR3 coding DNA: TGTGCCAGCAGCTTAGCCCCGGGTACTGGAAACACCATATATTTT.